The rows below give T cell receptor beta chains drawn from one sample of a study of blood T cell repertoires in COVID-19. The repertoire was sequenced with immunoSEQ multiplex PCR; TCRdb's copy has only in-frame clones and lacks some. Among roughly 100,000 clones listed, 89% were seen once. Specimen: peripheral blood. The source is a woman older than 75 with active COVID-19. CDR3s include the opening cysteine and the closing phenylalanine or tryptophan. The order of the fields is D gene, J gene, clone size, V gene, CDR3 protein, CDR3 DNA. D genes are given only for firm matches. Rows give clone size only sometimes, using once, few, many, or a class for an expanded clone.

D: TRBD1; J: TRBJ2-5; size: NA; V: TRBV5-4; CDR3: CASSWQGQGKETQYF; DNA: TGTGCCAGCAGCTGGCAGGGACAGGGGAAAGAGACCCAGTACTTC
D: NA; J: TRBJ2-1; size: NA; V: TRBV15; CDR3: CATSSSYSVHNEQFF; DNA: TGTGCCACCAGCAGCAGCTATAGCGTGCACAATGAGCAGTTCTTC
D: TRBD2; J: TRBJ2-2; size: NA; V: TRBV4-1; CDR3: CASSPGRGGWLNTGELFF; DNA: TGCGCCAGCAGCCCAGGGCGGGGGGGCTGGTTGAACACCGGGGAGCTGTTTTTT
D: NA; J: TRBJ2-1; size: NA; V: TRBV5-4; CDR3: CASSLVPADFIDNEQFF; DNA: TGTGCCAGCAGCTTGGTCCCAGCGGATTTTATCGACAATGAGCAGTTCTTC
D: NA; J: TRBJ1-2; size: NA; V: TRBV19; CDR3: CASNREPNYGYTF; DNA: TGTGCCAGTAACCGCGAACCTAACTATGGCTACACCTTC
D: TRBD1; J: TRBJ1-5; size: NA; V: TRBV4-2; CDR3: CASSQTSGQGAVNQPQHF; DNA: TGTGCCAGCAGCCAAACCTCGGGACAGGGGGCGGTCAATCAGCCCCAGCATTTT
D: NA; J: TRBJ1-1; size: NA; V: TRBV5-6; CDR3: CASSLRTDLNTEAFF; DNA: TGTGCCAGCAGCTTGAGGACAGACCTGAACACTGAAGCTTTCTTT
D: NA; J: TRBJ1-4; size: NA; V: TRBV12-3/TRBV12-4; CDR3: CASSRVLNEKLFF; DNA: TGTGCCAGCAGTCGGGTCCTTAATGAAAAACTGTTTTTT
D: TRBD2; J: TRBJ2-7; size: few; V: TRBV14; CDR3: CASSHSQDFSGIRYEQYF; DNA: TGTGCCAGCAGCCACTCCCAGGATTTCAGCGGGATTCGCTACGAGCAGTACTTC
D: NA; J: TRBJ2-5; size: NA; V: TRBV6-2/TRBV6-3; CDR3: CASSYSLEISQETQYF; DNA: TGTGCCAGCAGTTACAGTTTAGAAATTTCCCAAGAGACCCAGTACTTC
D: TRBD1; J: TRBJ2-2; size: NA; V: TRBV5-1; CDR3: CASSPTGVGTGELFF; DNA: TGCGCCAGCAGTCCCACAGGGGTCGGGACCGGGGAGCTGTTTTTT
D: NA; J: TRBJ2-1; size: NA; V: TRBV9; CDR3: CASSAAGTVHEQFF; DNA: TGTGCCAGCAGCGCCGCTGGGACTGTCCATGAGCAGTTCTTC
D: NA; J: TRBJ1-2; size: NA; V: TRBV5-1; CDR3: CASSLEGLGYTF; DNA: TGCGCCAGCAGCTTGGAGGGGCTGGGCTACACCTTC
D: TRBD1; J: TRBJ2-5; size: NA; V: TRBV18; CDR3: CASSQQGAGETQYF; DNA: TGTGCCAGCTCTCAACAGGGGGCCGGAGAGACCCAGTACTTC
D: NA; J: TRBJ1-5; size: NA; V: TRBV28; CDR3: CASSLGRAFQPQHF; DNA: TGTGCCAGCAGTTTAGGCAGGGCCTTTCAGCCCCAGCATTTT
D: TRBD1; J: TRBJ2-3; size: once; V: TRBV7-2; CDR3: CASSGTGQSTDTQYF; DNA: TGTGCCAGCAGCGGGACAGGACAAAGCACAGATACGCAGTATTTT
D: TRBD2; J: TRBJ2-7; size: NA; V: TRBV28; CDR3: CASTYRLAYEQYF; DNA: TGTGCCAGCACCTACAGACTAGCGTACGAGCAGTACTTC
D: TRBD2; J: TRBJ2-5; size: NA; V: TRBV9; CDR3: CASSVARLADRETQYF; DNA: TGTGCCAGCAGCGTAGCCAGACTAGCCGATCGGGAGACCCAGTACTTC
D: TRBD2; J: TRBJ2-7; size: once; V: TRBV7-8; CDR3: CASSAGLAGEGFEQYF; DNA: TGTGCCAGCAGCGCCGGACTAGCGGGAGAAGGATTCGAGCAGTACTTC
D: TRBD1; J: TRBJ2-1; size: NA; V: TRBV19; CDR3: CASSIGRQGGYNEQFF; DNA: TGTGCCAGTAGTATAGGGCGACAGGGCGGCTACAATGAGCAGTTCTTC
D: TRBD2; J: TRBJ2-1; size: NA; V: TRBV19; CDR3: CASSSPTSGKSSYNEQFF; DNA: TGTGCCAGTAGTTCCCCGACTAGCGGCAAGAGCTCCTACAATGAGCAGTTCTTC
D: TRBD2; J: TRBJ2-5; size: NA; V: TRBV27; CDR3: CASKVLAGGETQYF; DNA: TGTGCCAGCAAGGTTCTAGCGGGAGGGGAGACCCAGTACTTC
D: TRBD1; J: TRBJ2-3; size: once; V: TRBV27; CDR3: CASIPSGPGGTTLFTQYF; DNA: TGTGCCAGCATCCCCTCTGGTCCAGGGGGAACCACATTGTTTACGCAGTATTTT
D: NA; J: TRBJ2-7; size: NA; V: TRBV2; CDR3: CANSMRSSYEQYF; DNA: TGTGCCAACTCGATGAGAAGCTCCTACGAGCAGTACTTC
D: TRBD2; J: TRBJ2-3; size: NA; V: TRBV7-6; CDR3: CASSLVVAGVVDTQYF; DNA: TGTGCCAGCAGCTTAGTCGTAGCGGGAGTGGTGGATACGCAGTATTTT
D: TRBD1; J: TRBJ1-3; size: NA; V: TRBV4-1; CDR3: CASSRDRAGNTIYF; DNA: TGCGCCAGCAGCCGAGACAGGGCTGGAAACACCATATATTTT
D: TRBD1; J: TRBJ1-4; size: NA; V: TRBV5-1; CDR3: CASSLDRGEEKLFF; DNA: TGCGCCAGCAGCCTGGACAGGGGTGAGGAAAAACTGTTTTTT
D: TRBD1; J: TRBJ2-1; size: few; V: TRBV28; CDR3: CASSLLRTGYNEQFF; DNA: TGTGCCAGCAGTTTATTGAGGACAGGGTACAATGAGCAGTTCTTC
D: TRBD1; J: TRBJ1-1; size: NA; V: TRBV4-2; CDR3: CASSHRDRGYAFF; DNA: TGTGCCAGCAGCCACCGTGACAGGGGGTACGCTTTCTTT
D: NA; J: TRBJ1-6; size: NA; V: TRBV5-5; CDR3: CASSPGTGSSYNSPLHF; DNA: TGTGCCAGCAGCCCGGGAACAGGGAGCTCCTATAATTCACCCCTCCACTTT
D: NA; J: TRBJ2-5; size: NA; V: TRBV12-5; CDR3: CASGPGILKETQYF; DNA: TGTGCTAGTGGCCCCGGGATCTTGAAAGAGACCCAGTACTTC
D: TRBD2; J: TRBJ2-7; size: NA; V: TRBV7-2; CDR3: CASSLGPSGSSYEQYF; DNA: TGTGCCAGCAGCTTAGGGCCTAGCGGTAGCTCCTACGAGCAGTACTTC
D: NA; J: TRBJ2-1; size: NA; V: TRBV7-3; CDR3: CASSLTSDPGNEQFF; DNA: TGTGCCAGCAGCTTAACTTCGGATCCGGGGAATGAGCAGTTCTTC
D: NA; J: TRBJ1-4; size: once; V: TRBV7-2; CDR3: CASSLAGQTNEKLFF; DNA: TGTGCCAGCAGCTTAGCGGGACAAACTAATGAAAAACTGTTTTTT
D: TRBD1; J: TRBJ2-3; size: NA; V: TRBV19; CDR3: CASSQTDRGHPTDTQYF; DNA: TGTGCCAGTAGTCAAACTGACAGGGGGCACCCCACAGATACGCAGTATTTT
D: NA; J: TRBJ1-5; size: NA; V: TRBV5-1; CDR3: CASSLGTGSNQPQHF; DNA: TGCGCCAGCAGCTTGGGAACAGGGAGCAATCAGCCCCAGCATTTT
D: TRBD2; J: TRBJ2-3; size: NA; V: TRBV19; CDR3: CASSMFSGTRDTQYF; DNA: TGTGCCAGTAGTATGTTTAGCGGGACGAGAGATACGCAGTATTTT
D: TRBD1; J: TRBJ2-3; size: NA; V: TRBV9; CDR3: CASSVRQGSTDTQYF; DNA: TGTGCCAGCAGCGTAAGACAGGGGAGCACAGATACGCAGTATTTT
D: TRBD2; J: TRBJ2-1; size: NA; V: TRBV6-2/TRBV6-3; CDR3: CASSTTSGVYNEQFF; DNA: TGTGCCAGCAGTACAACTAGCGGGGTATACAATGAGCAGTTCTTC
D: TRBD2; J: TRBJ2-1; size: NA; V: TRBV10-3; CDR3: CAIEGGGNNEQFF; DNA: TGTGCCATCGAGGGCGGGGGAAACAATGAGCAGTTCTTC
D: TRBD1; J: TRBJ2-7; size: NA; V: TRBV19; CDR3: CASSILAGGEYEQYF; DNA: TGTGCCAGTAGTATTCTGGCAGGGGGCGAGTACGAGCAGTACTTC
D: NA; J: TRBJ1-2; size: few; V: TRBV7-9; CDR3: CASSVGARGYGYTF; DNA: TGTGCCAGCAGCGTGGGGGCGCGAGGCTATGGCTACACCTTC
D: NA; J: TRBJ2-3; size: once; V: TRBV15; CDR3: CATSRAGTQAGDTQYF; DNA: TGTGCCACCAGCAGAGCCGGGACACAGGCCGGAGATACGCAGTATTTT
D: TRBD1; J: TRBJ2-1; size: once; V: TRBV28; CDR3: CASSLVGTDYNEQFF; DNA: TGTGCCAGCAGTTTGGTAGGGACAGATTACAATGAGCAGTTCTTC
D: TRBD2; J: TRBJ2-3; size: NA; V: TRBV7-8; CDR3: CASSLGGTSGSFAQYF; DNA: TGTGCCAGCAGCTTAGGCGGGACTAGCGGGAGTTTTGCGCAGTATTTT
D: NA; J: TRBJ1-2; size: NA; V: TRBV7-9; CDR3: CASSLADGAGYTF; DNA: TGTGCCAGCAGCTTAGCAGATGGGGCCGGCTACACCTTC
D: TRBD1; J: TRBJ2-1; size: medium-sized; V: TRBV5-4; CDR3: CASSPATAGGFVSSYNEQFF; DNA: TGTGCCAGCAGCCCAGCCACGGCAGGGGGCTTTGTCTCTTCCTACAATGAGCAGTTCTTC
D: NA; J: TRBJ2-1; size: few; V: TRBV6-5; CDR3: CASSYFSGSSYNEQFF; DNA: TGTGCCAGCAGTTACTTCTCTGGGAGCTCCTACAATGAGCAGTTCTTC
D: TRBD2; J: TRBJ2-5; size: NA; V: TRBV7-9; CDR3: CASSPRALAGGRPAQYF; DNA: TGTGCCAGCAGCCCGAGGGCACTAGCGGGAGGGAGACCGGCCCAGTACTTC
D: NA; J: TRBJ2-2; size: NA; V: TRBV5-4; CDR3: CASSSPGTGELFF; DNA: TGTGCCAGCAGCTCCCCAGGCACCGGGGAGCTGTTTTTT
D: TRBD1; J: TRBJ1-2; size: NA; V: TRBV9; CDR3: CASSDSQGAGYGYTF; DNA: TGTGCCAGCAGCGATTCCCAGGGGGCGGGCTATGGCTACACCTTC
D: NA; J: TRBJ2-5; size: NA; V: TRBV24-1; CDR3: CATSDFRETQYF; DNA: TGTGCCACCAGTGATTTCAGGGAGACCCAGTACTTC
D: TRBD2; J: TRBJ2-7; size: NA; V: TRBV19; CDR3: CASSSGRSSYEQYF; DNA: TGTGCCAGTAGTAGCGGGAGGAGCTCCTACGAGCAGTACTTC
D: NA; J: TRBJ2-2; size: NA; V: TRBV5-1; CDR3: CASSLPTSRTSAGELFF; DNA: TGCGCCAGCAGCTTGCCAACTAGCAGGACCAGCGCCGGGGAGCTGTTTTTT
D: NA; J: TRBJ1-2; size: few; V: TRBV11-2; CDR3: CASSPKTLFYGYTF; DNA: TGTGCCAGCAGCCCAAAGACACTGTTCTATGGCTACACCTTC
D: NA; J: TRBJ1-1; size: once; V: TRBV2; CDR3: CASTVIGNTEAFF; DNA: TGTGCCAGCACTGTGATCGGGAACACTGAAGCTTTCTTT
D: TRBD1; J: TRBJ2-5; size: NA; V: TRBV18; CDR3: CASSPITGEETQYF; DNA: TGTGCCAGCTCACCGATAACAGGGGAAGAGACCCAGTACTTC
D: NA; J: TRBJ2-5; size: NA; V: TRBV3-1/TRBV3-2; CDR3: CASSQPTETQYF; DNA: TGTGCCAGCAGCCAACCTACAGAGACCCAGTACTTC
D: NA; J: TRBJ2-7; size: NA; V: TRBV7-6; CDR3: CASSRLSRASFASEQYF; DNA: TGTGCCAGCAGCCGTCTGTCGAGGGCCTCTTTTGCCTCCGAGCAGTACTTC